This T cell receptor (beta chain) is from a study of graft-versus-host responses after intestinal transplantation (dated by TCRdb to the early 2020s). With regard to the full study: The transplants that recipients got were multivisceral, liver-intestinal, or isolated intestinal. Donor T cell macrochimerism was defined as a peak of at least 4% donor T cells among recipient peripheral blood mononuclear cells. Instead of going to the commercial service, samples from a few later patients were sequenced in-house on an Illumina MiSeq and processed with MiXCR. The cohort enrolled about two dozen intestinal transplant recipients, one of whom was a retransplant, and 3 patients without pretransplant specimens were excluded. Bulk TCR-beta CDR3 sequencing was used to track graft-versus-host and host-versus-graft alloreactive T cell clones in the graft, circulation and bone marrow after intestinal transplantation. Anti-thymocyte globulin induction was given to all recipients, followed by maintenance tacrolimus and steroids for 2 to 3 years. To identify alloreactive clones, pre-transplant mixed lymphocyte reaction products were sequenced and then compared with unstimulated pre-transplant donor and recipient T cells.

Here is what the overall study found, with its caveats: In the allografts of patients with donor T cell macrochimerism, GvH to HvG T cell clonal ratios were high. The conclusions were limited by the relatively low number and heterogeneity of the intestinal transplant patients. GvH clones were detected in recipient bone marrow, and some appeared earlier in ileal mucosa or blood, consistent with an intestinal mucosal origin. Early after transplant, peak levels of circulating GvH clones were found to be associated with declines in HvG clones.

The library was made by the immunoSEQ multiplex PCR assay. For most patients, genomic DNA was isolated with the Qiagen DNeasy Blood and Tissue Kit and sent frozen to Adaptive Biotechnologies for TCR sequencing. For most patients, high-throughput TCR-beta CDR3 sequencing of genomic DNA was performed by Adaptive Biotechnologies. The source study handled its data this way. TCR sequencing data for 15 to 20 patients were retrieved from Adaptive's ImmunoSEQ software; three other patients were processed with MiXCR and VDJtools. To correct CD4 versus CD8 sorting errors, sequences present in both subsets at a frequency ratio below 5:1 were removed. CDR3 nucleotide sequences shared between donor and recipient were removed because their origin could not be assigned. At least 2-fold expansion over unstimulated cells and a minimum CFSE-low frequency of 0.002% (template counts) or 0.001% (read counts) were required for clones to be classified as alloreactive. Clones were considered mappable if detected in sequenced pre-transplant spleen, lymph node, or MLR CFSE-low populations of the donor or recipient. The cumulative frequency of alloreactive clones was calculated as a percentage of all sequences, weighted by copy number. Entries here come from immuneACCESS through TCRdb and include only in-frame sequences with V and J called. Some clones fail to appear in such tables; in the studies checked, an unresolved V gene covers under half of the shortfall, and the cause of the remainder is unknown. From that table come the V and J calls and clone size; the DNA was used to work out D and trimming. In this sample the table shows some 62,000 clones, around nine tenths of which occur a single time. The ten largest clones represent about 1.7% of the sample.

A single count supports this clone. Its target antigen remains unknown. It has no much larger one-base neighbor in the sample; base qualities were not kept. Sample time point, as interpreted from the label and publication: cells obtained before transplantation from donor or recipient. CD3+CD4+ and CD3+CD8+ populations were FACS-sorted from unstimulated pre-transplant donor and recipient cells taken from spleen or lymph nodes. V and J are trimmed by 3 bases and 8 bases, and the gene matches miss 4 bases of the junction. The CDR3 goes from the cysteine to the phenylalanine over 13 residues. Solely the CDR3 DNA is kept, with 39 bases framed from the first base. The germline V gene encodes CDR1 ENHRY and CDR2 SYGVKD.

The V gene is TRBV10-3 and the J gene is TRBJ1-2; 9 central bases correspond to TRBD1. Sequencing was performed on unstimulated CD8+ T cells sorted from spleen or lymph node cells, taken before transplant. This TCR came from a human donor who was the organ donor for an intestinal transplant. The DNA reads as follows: TGTGCCATCAGTGAAGGGACAGGGAACGGCTACACCTTC. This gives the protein CAISEGTGNGYTF.